This T cell receptor beta chain stems from a study of blood T cell repertoires in COVID-19. Background on the study: Spain, Italy and the United States supplied samples that represented acute and convalescent COVID-19. PBMCs, B-cell-depleted T cells, or T cells provided the cDNA or gDNA that made up the material.

The table came from immunoSEQ multiplex PCR; TCRdb's copy has only in-frame clones and leaves some out. The repertoire holds fewer than 120,000 clones, with around four fifths as singletons. V lost 0 bases and J lost 2; bases outside the gene matches: 10. CDR1 is SGHRS and CDR2 is YFSETQ in the germline V gene. The CDR3 has 18 residues. The sequence came from a woman aged 55-70 years with acute or convalescent COVID-19. The chain uses TRBV5-1 and TRBJ2-3; the match to TRBD2 covers 9 bases. The sequenced material came from peripheral blood. The CDR3 DNA sequence: TGCGCCAGCAGCTTGGGGGCAGCGGGGGGCGGACACACAGATACGCAGTATTTT. Its protein product is CASSLGAAGGGHTDTQYF.